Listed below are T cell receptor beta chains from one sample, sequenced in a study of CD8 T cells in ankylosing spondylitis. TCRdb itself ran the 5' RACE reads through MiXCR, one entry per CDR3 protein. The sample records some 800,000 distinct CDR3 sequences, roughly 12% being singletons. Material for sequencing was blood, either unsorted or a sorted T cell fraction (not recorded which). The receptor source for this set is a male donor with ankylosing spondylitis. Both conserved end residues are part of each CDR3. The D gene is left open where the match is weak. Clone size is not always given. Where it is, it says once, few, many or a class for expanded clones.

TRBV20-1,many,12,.,CSASQPATEQYF
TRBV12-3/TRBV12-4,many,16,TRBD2,CASRRAGGLNTGELFF
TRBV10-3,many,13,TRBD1,CAISGTGKVEQYF
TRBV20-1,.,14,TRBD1,CSGGLQGARDTQYF
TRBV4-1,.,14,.,CASSQDTGRVGYTF
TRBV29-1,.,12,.,CSALRGAETQYF
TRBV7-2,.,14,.,CASRPRGGLNTIYF
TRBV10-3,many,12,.,CAISGGLDEQYF
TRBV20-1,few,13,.,CSARGKGANVLTF
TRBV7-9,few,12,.,CASRLLVGPQHF
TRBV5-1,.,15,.,CASSLDPFVGTEAFF
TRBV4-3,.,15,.,CASSQGGSPTDTQYF
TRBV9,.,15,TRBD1,CASSVAGQGQETQYF
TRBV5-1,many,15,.,CASSFIGAQRYGYTF
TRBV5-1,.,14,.,CASSLRQRFNEQFF
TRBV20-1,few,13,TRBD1,CSADRDVETEAFF
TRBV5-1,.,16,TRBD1,CASSLGGGQGWNEQFF
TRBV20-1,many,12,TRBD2,CSASGSGRAGDF
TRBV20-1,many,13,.,CSAPRGSNIEAFF
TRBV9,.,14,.,CASSVVYGNTEAFF
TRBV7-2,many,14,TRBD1,CASSLGQGSEKLFF
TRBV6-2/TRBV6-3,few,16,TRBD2,CASSLAGGLSSYEQYF
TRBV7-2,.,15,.,CASSLFSSLGYEQYF
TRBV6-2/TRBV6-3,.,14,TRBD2,CASSYSPGRGTQYF
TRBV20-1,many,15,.,CSARPPGTLYNEQFF
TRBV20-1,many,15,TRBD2,CSAPSTSGYSYEQYF
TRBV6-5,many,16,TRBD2,CASSYSPPSGKIDQYF
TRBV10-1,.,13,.,CAPPGDSSYEQYF
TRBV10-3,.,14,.,CAIREQSSGNTIYF
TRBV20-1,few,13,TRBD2,CSAHGLAEGEQYF
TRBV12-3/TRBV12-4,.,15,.,CASSRFRQDNQPQHF
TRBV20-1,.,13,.,CSAADSPTGELFF
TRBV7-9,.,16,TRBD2,CASSFIAGVSADTQYF
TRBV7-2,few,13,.,CASSRDFSNIQYF
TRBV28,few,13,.,CASSPAGLRELFF
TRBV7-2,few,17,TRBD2,CASSFRVASGIYNEQFF
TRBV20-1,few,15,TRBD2,CSAPEVTSGSYEQYF
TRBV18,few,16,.,CASSPQRASGANVLTF